This T cell receptor (beta chain) was observed in a study of graft-versus-host responses after intestinal transplantation. Whole-study findings and limits: Patients with graft-donor T cell macrochimerism had high graft-versus-host to host-versus-graft clonal ratios in allografts.

The protocol was immunoSEQ multiplex PCR, while the TCRdb copy is restricted to in-frame clones and leaves out a portion. This table holds 60,000 to 75,000 clones, 89% found once. Of note for this clone: Its antigen is as yet unknown.

The origin of this receptor is a human donor who received an intestinal transplant. Sequenced here: unstimulated CD8+ T cells sorted from spleen or lymph node cells, sampled before intestinal transplant.

This CDR3 is CASSPTLGTGSYEQYF. The CDR3 DNA follows: TGTGCCAGCAGCCCTACCCTCGGGACAGGGTCTTACGAGCAGTACTTC. V gene TRBV7-9 combines with J gene TRBJ2-7, with 9 bases fitting TRBD1. V gave up 5 bases and J gave up 4 bases; unmatched junction bases: 12. CDR3 length: 16 amino acids. CDR1 is SEHNR and CDR2 is FQNEAQ in the germline V gene (reference sequence).